The clone carrying this TCR delta chain turned up a few times. What it binds is unknown. V lost 2 bases to trimming and J lost 0 bases; unmatched junction nucleotides: 19. CDR3 length equals 21 residues. Germline CDR1 and CDR2: TSWWSYY and QGS. These data belong to a study of Vδ1+ human thymocytes. The template was reverse-transcribed extracted RNA. CDR3 amplicons came from multiplex PCR with pooled V-gene forward and constant-region reverse primers. TCRdb re-processed the multiplex PCR reads using CATT. The sample shows fewer than 30,000 delta-chain clones, 7.4% of them seen only once. Study observations and caveats: In the thymus, TRG and TRD repertoires looked highly polyclonal with Gaussian CDR3 lengths. Bulk repertoire data may be misinterpreted because of unexpected Vdelta2 sequences.

This receptor was taken from a girl in the first two years of life who had congenital heart surgery. The chain recombines TRDV1 with TRDJ1; 9 nucleotides agree with TRDD3. Sequencing used Vdelta1+ gamma-delta thymocytes from the thymus. As for subset: FACS-sorted CD3+ TCRalphabeta- TCRVdelta1+ TCRVdelta2- thymocytes. The CDR3 DNA is TGTGCTCTTGGGGAATCTTGTTCCCCGACTGGGGGACACTTCTACACCGATAAACTCATCTTT. Translating it yields CALGESCSPTGGHFYTDKLIF.